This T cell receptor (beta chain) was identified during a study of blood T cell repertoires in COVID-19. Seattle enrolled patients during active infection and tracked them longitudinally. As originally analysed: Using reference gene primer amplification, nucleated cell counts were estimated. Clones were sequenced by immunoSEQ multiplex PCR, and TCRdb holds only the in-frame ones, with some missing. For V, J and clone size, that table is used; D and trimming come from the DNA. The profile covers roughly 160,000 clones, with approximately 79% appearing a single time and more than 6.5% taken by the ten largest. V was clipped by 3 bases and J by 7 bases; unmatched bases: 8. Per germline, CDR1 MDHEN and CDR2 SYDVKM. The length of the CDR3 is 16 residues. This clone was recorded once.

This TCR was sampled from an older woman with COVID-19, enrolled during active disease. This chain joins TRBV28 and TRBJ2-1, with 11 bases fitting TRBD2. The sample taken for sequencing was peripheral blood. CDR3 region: CASSLVRASGRNEQFF. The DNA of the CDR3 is TGTGCCAGCAGTTTGGTGAGGGCTAGCGGGAGGAATGAGCAGTTCTTC.